This T cell receptor (beta chain) was sequenced during a study of T cell changes during pregnancy in multiple sclerosis. V shed 0 bases, J shed 0 bases, and the junction held 9 bases outside the gene matches. The CDR3 length is 19 residues. Germline assignment: CDR1 LNHNV and CDR2 YYDKDF (reference sequence). TCRdb's table, derived via immunoSEQ multiplex PCR, lists solely in-frame clones and lacks some. The sample has tens of thousands of clones; around 90% are singletons. Sequences were derived from CD8+ T cells from peripheral blood mononuclear cells, sampled in the third trimester of pregnancy. This TCR came from a female donor with multiple sclerosis, enrolled in a pregnancy study. The chain combines TRBV15 with TRBJ2-1; 9 bases agree with TRBD2. The CDR3 is CATSRDGGRAESSYNEQFF. The CDR3 nucleotides are TGTGCCACCAGCAGAGATGGCGGGAGGGCCGAGAGCTCCTACAATGAGCAGTTCTTC.